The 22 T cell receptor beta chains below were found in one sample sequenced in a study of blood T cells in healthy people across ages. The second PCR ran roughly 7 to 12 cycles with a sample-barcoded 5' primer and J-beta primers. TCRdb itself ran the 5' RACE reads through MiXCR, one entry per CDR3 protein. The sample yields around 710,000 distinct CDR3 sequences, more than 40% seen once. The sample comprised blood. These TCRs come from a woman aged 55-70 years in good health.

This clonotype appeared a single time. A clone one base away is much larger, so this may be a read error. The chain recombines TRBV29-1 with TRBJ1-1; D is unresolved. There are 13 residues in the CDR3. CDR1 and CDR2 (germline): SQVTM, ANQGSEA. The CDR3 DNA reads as TGCAGCGTTGATAACCCGGAGAACCCTGAAGCTTTCTTT. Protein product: CSVDNPENPEAFF.

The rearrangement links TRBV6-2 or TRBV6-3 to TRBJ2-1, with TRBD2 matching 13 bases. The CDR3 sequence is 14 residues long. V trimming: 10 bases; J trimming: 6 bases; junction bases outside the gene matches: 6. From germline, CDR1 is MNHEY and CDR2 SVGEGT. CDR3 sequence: CAIGGTSGVNEQFF. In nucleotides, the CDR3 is TGTGCCATAGGCGGGACTAGCGGGGTCAATGAGCAGTTCTTC.

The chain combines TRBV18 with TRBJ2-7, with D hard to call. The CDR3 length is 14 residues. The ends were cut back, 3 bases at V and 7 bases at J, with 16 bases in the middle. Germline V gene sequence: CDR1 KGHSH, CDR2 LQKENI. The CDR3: CASSPNPIRHEQYF. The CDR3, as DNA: TGTGCCAGCTCACCGAACCCTATCCGTCATGAGCAGTACTTC. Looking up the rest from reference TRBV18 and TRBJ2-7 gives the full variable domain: NAGVMQNPRHLVRRRGQEARLRCSPMKGHSHVYWYRQLPEEGLKFMVYLQKENIIDESGMPKERFSAEFPKEGPSILRIQQVVRGDSAAYFCASSPNPIRHEQYFGPGTRLTVT.

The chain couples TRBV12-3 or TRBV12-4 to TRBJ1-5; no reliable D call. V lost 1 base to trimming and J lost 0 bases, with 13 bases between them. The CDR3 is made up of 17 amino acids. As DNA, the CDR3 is TGTGCCAGCAGTTTAGGAGACCGGACGGATAGCAATCAGCCCCAGCATTTT. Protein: CASSLGDRTDSNQPQHF.

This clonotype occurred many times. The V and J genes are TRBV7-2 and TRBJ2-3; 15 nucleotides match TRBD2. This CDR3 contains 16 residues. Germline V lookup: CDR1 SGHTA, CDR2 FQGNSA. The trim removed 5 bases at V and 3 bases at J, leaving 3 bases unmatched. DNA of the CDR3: TGTGCCAGCAGCACTGGACTAGCGGGAGGGACAGATACGCAGTATTTT. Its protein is CASSTGLAGGTDTQYF.

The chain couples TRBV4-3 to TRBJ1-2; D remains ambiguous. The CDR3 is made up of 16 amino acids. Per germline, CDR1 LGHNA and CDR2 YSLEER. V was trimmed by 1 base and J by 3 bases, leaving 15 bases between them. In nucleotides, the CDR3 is TGCGCCAGCAGCCAAGGCCAGTCAGCTGTGGACTATGGCTACACCTTC. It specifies CASSQGQSAVDYGYTF.

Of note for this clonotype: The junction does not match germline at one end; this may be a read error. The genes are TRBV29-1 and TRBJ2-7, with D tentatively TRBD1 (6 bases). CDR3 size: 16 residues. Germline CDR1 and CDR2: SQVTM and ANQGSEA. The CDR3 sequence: CSVAGDPGHPLNERYF. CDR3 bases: TGCAGCGTTGCAGGGGATCCAGGGCATCCCCTGAATGAGCGGTACTTC.

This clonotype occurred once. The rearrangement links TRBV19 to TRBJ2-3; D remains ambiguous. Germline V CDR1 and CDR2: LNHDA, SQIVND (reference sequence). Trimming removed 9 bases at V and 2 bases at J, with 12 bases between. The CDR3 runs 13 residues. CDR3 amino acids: CASGRGNTDTQYF. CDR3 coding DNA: TGTGCCAGCGGGCGCGGCAACACAGATACGCAGTATTTT.

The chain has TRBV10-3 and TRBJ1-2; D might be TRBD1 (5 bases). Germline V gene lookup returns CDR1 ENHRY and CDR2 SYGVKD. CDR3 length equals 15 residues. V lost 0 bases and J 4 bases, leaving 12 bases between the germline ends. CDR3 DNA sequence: TGTGCCATCAGTGAGTCGTGGCAGGGCGGCTATGGCTACACCTTC. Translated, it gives CAISESWQGGYGYTF.

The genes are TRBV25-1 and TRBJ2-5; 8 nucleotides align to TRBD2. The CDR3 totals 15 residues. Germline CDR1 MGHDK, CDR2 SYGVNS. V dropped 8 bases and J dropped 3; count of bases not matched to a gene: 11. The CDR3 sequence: CASGSWGLGKETQYF. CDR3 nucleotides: TGTGCCAGCGGGAGCTGGGGACTAGGAAAAGAGACCCAGTACTTC.

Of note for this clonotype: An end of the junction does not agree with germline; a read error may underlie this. The CDR3 loop reads CASGFGGGRAKNIQYF. CDR3 bases: TGTGCCAGCGGTTTCGGGGGCGGGAGGGCCAAAAACATTCAGTACTTC. V gene TRBV12-3 or TRBV12-4 combines with J gene TRBJ2-4; the match to TRBD2 covers 8 bases. The CDR3 sequence is 16 residues long.

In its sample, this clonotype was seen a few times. The chain's CDR3 is CASSSGLAGEYEQYF. The CDR3 nucleotides are TGTGCCAGCAGCTCGGGACTAGCGGGAGAATACGAGCAGTACTTC. The rearrangement links TRBV7-2 to TRBJ2-7, with TRBD2 identical over 14 bases. The CDR3 runs to 15 residues. Germline V gives CDR1 SGHTA, CDR2 FQGNSA. The junction had 3 bases not matched to a gene; V was cut back by 4 bases and J by 4 bases.

In DNA, the CDR3 is TGTGCCAGCAGCTCGCCTTCTACGGGGGGCGATTTGGTGACCAAAAACATTCAGTACTTC. Translation gives CASSSPSTGGDLVTKNIQYF. The V and J genes are TRBV7-9 and TRBJ2-4; D perhaps matches TRBD2 (7 bases). Germline V gene data show CDR1 as SEHNR and CDR2 as FQNEAQ (reference sequence). V was cut by 4 bases and J by 2 bases, with 27 bases left in between. The CDR3 has 20 amino acids.

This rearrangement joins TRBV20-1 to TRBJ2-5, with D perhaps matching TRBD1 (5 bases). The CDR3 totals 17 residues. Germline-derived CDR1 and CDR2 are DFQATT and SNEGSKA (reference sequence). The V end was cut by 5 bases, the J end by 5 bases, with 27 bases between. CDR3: CSARIPLRSIKGETQYF. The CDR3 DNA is TGCAGTGCTCGGATACCCTTACGGAGCATAAAGGGGGAGACCCAGTACTTC.

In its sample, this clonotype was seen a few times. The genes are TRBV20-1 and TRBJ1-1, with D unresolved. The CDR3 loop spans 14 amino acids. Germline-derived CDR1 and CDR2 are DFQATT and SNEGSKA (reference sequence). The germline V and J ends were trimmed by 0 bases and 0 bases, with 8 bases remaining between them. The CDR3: CSARDLPVNTEAFF. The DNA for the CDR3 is TGCAGTGCTAGAGATCTCCCCGTGAACACTGAAGCTTTCTTT.

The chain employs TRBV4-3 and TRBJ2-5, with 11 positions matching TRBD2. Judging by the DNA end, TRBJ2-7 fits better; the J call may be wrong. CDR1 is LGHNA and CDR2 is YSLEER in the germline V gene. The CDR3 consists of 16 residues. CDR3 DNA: TGCGCCAGCAGCCAAGAACTAGCGGGAGCGAACTACGAGCAGTACTTC. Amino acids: CASSQELAGANYEQYF.

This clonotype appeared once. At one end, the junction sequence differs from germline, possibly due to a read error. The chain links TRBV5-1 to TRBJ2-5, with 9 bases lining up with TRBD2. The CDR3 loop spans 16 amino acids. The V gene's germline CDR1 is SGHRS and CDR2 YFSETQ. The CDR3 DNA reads TGCGCCGGCAGCTTGGGGCTAGCGGGGAGCCAAGAGACCCAGTACTTC. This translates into CAGSLGLAGSQETQYF.

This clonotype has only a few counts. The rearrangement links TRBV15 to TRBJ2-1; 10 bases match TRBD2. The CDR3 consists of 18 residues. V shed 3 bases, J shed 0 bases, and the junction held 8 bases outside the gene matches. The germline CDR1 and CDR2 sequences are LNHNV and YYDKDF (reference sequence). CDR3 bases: TGTGCCACCAGCAGTTGGCTAGCGGGAGCCAACTCCTACAATGAGCAGTTCTTC. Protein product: CATSSWLAGANSYNEQFF.

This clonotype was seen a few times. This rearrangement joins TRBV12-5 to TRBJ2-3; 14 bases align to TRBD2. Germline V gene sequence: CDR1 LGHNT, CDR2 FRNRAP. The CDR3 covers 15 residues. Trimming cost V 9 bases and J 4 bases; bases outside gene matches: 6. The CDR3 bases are TGTGCTAGCCAGAGGGGACTAGCGGGAGCAGATACGCAGTATTTT. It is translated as CASQRGLAGADTQYF.

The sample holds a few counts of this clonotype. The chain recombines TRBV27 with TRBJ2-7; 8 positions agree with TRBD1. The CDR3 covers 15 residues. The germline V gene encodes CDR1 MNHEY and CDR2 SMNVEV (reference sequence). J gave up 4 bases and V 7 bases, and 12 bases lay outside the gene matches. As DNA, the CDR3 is TGTGCCAGCACATACCTCGCAGGGGGCGGATACGAGCAGTACTTC. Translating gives CASTYLAGGGYEQYF.

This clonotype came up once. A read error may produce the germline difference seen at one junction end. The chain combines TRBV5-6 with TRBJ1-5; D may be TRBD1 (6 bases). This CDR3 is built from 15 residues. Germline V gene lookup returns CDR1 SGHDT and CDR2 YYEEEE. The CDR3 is CASSTRTVSSQPQHF. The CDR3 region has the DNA TGTGCCAGCAGCACCCGGACAGTTAGCAGTCAGCCCCAGCATTTT.

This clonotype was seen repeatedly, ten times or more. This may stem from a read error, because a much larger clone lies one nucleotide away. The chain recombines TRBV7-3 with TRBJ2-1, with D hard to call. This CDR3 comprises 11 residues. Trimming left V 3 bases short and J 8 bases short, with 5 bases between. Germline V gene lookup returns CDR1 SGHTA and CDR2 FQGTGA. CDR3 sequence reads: CASSFGYEQFF. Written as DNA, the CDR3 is TGTGCCAGCAGCTTCGGGTATGAGCAGTTCTTC.